The 15 T cell receptor beta chains presented below share a single source sample, sequenced in a study of blood T cell repertoires in COVID-19. The repertoire was sequenced with immunoSEQ multiplex PCR; TCRdb's copy has only in-frame clones and lacks some. The sample lists under 250,000 clones; around three quarters were seen once. Sequences were obtained from peripheral blood. The receptors were sampled from a woman aged 70-85 years with acute or convalescent COVID-19.

DNA for the CDR3: TGCGCCAGCAGGGGACTCTTGAACACTGAAGCTTTCTTT. It specifies CASRGLLNTEAFF. The rearrangement uses TRBV5-1 and TRBJ1-1, with D perhaps TRBD1 (5 bases). Germline CDR1 SGHRS, CDR2 YFSETQ. Deletions cut 5 bases from V and 0 bases from J, with 8 bases between. This CDR3 spans 13 amino acids.

This clone was recorded a few times. The CDR3 spells CASRPGSNYEQYV. CDR3 coding DNA: TGTGCCAGCAGGCCCGGGTCTAACTACGAGCAGTACGTC. The V and J genes are TRBV6-6 and TRBJ2-7; D is unresolved. V lost 6 bases to trimming and J lost 3 bases, with 12 bases between them. This CDR3 region has 13 residues. Germline CDR1 MNHNY, CDR2 SVGAGI (reference sequence).

The V call is TRBV5-1, the J call TRBJ1-1; weak D call: TRBD1 (6 bases). CDR1 and CDR2 (germline): SGHRS, YFSETQ. The CDR3 has 14 residues. Trimming removed 4 bases at V and 3 bases at J, with 13 bases between. In nucleotides, the CDR3 is TGCGCCAGCAGCCATCGGGAGGGGGACACTGAAGCTTTCTTT. Its protein product is CASSHREGDTEAFF.

The gene calls are TRBV19 and TRBJ1-6, with a weak D call TRBD1 (5 bases). The germline V gene has CDR1 LNHDA and CDR2 SQIVND (reference sequence). Trimming pared 3 bases from V and 9 bases from J, leaving 15 bases between. The CDR3 runs to 15 residues. CDR3 DNA sequence: TGTGCCAGTAGTATTAAAGAAGGGGCGGTTTCACCCCTCCACTTT. This sequence encodes CASSIKEGAVSPLHF.

Many counts were recorded for this clone. V is TRBV19 and J is TRBJ2-2, with TRBD1 identical over 8 bases. This CDR3 spans 17 amino acids. Germline-derived CDR1 and CDR2 are LNHDA and SQIVND (reference sequence). Trimming removed 3 bases from V and 5 bases from J; junction bases left unmatched: 11. The CDR3 region is CASSISPLRTGTGELFF. CDR3 DNA sequence: TGTGCCAGTAGTATTTCCCCCCTCAGGACAGGGACCGGGGAGCTGTTTTTT.

CDR3 nucleotide sequence: TGTGCCAGCTCACCACCGCGGGGAGCGGGGCGACGCACAGATACGCAGTATTTT. It specifies CASSPPRGAGRRTDTQYF. V gene TRBV18 combines with J gene TRBJ2-3; 7 bases map to TRBD2. The CDR3 has 18 amino acids. CDR1 is KGHSH, CDR2 LQKENI, per germline. Trimming at V came to 0 bases and at J to 1 base, leaving 10 bases not matched to a gene.

The chain's CDR3 is CASSLDGSGGYEQYF. The CDR3 DNA reads as TGTGCCAGCAGCTTAGACGGATCAGGTGGCTACGAGCAGTACTTC. The chain recombines TRBV7-3 with TRBJ2-7; D gene uncertain. Germline values: CDR1 SGHTA, CDR2 FQGTGA. The CDR3 runs 15 residues. Between the trimmed V and J ends, which lost 2 bases and 3 bases, there was a span of 14 bases.

The gene calls are TRBV5-3 and TRBJ2-5; D is perhaps TRBD1 (6 bases). TRBV5-3 counts as an open reading frame of uncertain function. The CDR3 has 14 residues. Trimming cost V 4 bases and J 4 bases, with 14 bases left between them. The CDR3 region has the DNA TGTGCCAGAAGCCCGACGCAGGGGCGAGAGACCCAGTACTTC. Amino acids: CARSPTQGRETQYF.

This rearrangement joins TRBV4-3 to TRBJ2-7, with 7 bases aligning to TRBD1. Germline CDR1 is LGHNA and CDR2 is YSLEER. With V trimmed by 0 bases and J by 6 bases, 14 bases remained unmatched. The CDR3 runs 17 residues. CDR3 sequence reads: CASSQEGVTGVYSEQYF. The CDR3 DNA sequence: TGCGCCAGCAGCCAAGAAGGCGTCACAGGGGTCTACTCCGAGCAGTACTTC.

V is TRBV9 and J is TRBJ2-1, with TRBD2 matching over 7 bases. The CDR3 length is 16 residues. CDR1 and CDR2 (germline): SGDLS, YYNGEE. V gave up 0 bases and J gave up 3 bases; unmatched junction bases: 6. The CDR3 nucleotides read TGTGCCAGCAGCGTAGTAGCGGGCCGGAACTACAATGAGCAGTTCTTC. It specifies CASSVVAGRNYNEQFF.

This clone has a handful of counts. This chain connects TRBV5-6 to TRBJ2-1; no clear D gene. The CDR3 is 12 residues long. CDR1 is SGHDT, CDR2 YYEEEE, per germline. V dropped 5 bases and J dropped 5 bases, with 8 bases sitting between them. The CDR3 protein is CASSRQDNEQFF. CDR3 DNA: TGTGCCAGCAGTCGTCAGGACAATGAGCAGTTCTTC. The full variable domain, its missing parts supplied by reference TRBV5-6 and TRBJ2-1, is DAGVTQSPTHLIKTRGQQVTLRCSPKSGHDTVSWYQQALGQGPQFIFQYYEEEERQRGNFPDRFSGHQFPNYSSELNVNALLLGDSALYLCASSRQDNEQFFGPGTRLTVL.

The chain is built from TRBV6-5 and TRBJ2-3; 8 nucleotides match TRBD1. Germline trimming cut 9 bases from V and 5 bases from J; bases unmatched to any gene: 13. Germline V lookup: CDR1 MNHEY, CDR2 SVGAGI. This CDR3 is built from 15 residues. CDR3 DNA: TGTGCCAGTTGCACAGGGGGTTCGCATCGAGATACGCAGTATTTT. Encoded protein: CASCTGGSHRDTQYF.

The chain couples TRBV11-2 to TRBJ1-2; possible D gene TRBD1, 6 bases. Germline V gene lookup returns CDR1 SGHAT and CDR2 FQNNGV. The CDR3 runs 15 residues. V lost 5 bases and J lost 1, with 14 bases in between. The CDR3 protein is CASSGPPGHNYGYTF. In DNA form, the CDR3 reads TGTGCCAGCAGCGGACCCCCGGGACATAACTATGGCTACACCTTC.

V gene TRBV5-1 combines with J gene TRBJ2-3; D gene uncertain. Trimming cost V 5 bases and J 4 bases, with 8 bases left between them. From germline, CDR1 is SGHRS and CDR2 YFSETQ. The CDR3 has 12 residues. Here the CDR3 reads CASRATSDTQYF. The CDR3 coding sequence is TGCGCCAGCAGGGCCACGTCAGATACGCAGTATTTT.

This clone was seen more than once but under ten times. V is TRBV18 and J is TRBJ2-7, with 11 bases aligning to TRBD2. The V segment lost 5 bases and the J segment 4 bases; nucleotides outside the gene matches: 10. This CDR3 has 16 residues. Germline CDR1 KGHSH, CDR2 LQKENI. The chain's CDR3 is CASSFISGGAGYEQYF. For the CDR3, the DNA is TGTGCCAGCTCATTTATTAGCGGGGGGGCTGGATACGAGCAGTACTTC.